These 9 T cell receptor beta chains originate from one sample sequenced in a study of T cells in Graves' hyperthyroidism and ophthalmopathy. RNA transcripts were the template for amplifying TCR beta CDR3 regions. HTBI primers were the set used in a first-round RT-PCR of the TCR CDR3. TCRdb analysed the multiplex PCR reads with MiXCR anew, one entry per CDR3 protein. The sample lists 270,000 or so distinct CDR3 sequences; 15% were seen once. Sequenced sample: blood. All receptors come from a woman in her fifties or sixties with Graves' hyperthyroidism that later progressed to Graves' ophthalmopathy.

This clonotype was observed a few times. The chain combines TRBV25-1 with TRBJ2-7, with D perhaps being TRBD1 or TRBD2 (5 bases each). With 4 bases removed from V and 2 bases from J, the gap between germline ends came to 12 bases. The CDR3 consists of 14 residues. In germline, CDR1 is MGHDK, CDR2 SYGVNS. CDR3 amino acids: CASSGGSGTYEQYF. The CDR3 nucleotides read TGTGCCAGCAGTGGGGGGAGTGGGACCTACGAGCAGTACTTC.

This clonotype was observed many times. This rearrangement joins TRBV6-1 to TRBJ2-3, with no clear D. V was cut by 10 bases and J by 0 bases, with 14 bases left in between. The length of the CDR3 is 14 residues. CDR1 is MNHNS and CDR2 is SASEGT in the germline V gene. CDR3: CATTVHPSTDTQYF. The CDR3 DNA reads TGTGCCACCACTGTACATCCTAGCACAGATACGCAGTATTTT.

Ten or more counts support this clonotype. The chain uses TRBV6-1 and TRBJ1-2, with 7 bases matching TRBD1. There are 13 residues in the CDR3. The germline gives CDR1 MNHNS, CDR2 SASEGT. V lost 2 bases, J lost 8 bases, and 5 bases stayed unmatched. CDR3 nucleotide sequence: TGTGCCAGCAGTGAAAATAGGGGGCAGGGCTACACCTTC. Its protein product is CASSENRGQGYTF.

CDR3 nucleotide sequence: TGTGCCAGCACCTACAGCTCCTCTGGGGCCAACGTCCTGACTTTC. Translating gives CASTYSSSGANVLTF. The chain combines TRBV6-1 with TRBJ2-6; D remains ambiguous. V dropped 7 bases and J dropped 0 bases, with 10 bases sitting between them. The CDR3 extends over 15 amino acids. Per the germline V gene, CDR1 is MNHNS and CDR2 is SASEGT.

On this clonotype: This could be a read error, since a much larger clone is one nucleotide away. The CDR3 end shows no conserved phenylalanine or tryptophan, and so a read error is likely. This chain links TRBV6-1 with TRBJ2-7, with TRBD1 matching over 7 bases. The CDR3 has 13 residues. CDR1 and CDR2 from the germline V gene are MNHNS and SASEGT. The V and J ends lost 6 bases and 2 bases, in that order; junction bases with no gene match: 4. The CDR3 here is CASSQGQTYEQYL. The CDR3 coding sequence is TGTGCCAGCAGCCAGGGACAGACCTACGAGCAGTACCTC.

There are many counts of this clonotype. The chain links TRBV11-2 to TRBJ2-1; a possible D gene is TRBD1 (6 bases). Germline CDR1 SGHAT, CDR2 FQNNGV. This CDR3 region has 12 residues. The germline V and J ends were trimmed by 1 base and 15 bases, with 13 bases remaining between them. As DNA, the CDR3 is TGTGCCAGCAGCTTAGGACCTTTGGGGGCGTTCTTC. Residues: CASSLGPLGAFF.

This clonotype has more than one count but fewer than ten. The chain has TRBV15 and TRBJ1-5; 7 bases are shared with TRBD1. From germline, CDR1 is LNHNV and CDR2 YYDKDF (reference sequence). The junction had 9 bases not matched to a gene; V was cut back by 5 bases and J by 5 bases. The CDR3 extends over 15 amino acids. The CDR3 sequence: CATSPTQGPHQPQHF. CDR3 DNA: TGTGCCACCAGCCCGACACAGGGGCCCCATCAGCCCCAGCATTTT.

This chain uses TRBV3-1 with TRBJ2-2, with D unresolved. Trimming cost V 4 bases and J 6 bases, with 12 bases left between them. The CDR3 extends over 14 amino acids. Germline assignment: CDR1 LGHDT and CDR2 YNNKEL (reference sequence). CDR3 protein: CASSPDLGSGELFF. The CDR3 DNA follows: TGTGCCAGCAGCCCAGACCTGGGGTCCGGGGAGCTGTTTTTT.

This clonotype has a handful of counts. The chain combines TRBV2 with TRBJ2-5, with D perhaps TRBD2 (5 bases). The CDR3 spans 12 residues. Germline CDR1 SNHLY, CDR2 FYNNEI. V was shortened by 7 bases and J by 7 bases, with 13 bases between the two germline ends. The CDR3 bases are TGTGCCAGCAACGCGGAGGAGAGGACCCAGTACTTC. Its translation: CASNAEERTQYF. The full variable domain, completed using reference TRBV2 and TRBJ2-5, is EPEVTQTPSHQVTQMGQEVILRCVPISNHLYFYWYRQILGQKVEFLVSFYNNEISEKSEIFDDQFSVERPDGSNFTLKIRSTKLEDSAMYFCASNAEERTQYFGPGTRLLVL.